This T cell receptor (beta chain) was identified in a study of T cells after yellow fever vaccination. The overall study: The SMART-Seq v4 Ultra Low Input method served to prepare the low-cell-number fractions.

Germline-derived CDR1 and CDR2 are MNHEY and SVGAGI. The CDR3 loop spans 16 amino acids. Trimming left V 6 bases short and J 4 bases short, with 22 bases between. MiXCR, applied by TCRdb to the 5' RACE reads, yields one record per CDR3 protein. The sample includes some 320,000 distinct CDR3 sequences, around 10% of them seen just once. Study-wide findings and caveats: Clonotypes appearing in both CD4 and CD8 compartments existed, and their share was small. Secondary responses were weaker yet peaked faster, day 5 versus 15.

This clonotype has only a few counts. No antigen is known for it. The chain couples TRBV6-5 to TRBJ2-7; perhaps D is TRBD1 or TRBD2 (6 bases each). Sequenced material: CD4+ T cells sorted from PBMCs, taken 45 days after the yellow fever booster vaccination. The TCR originated in a young man who received the YFV17D yellow fever vaccine. The DNA for the CDR3 is TGTGCCAGCAGACCCAGCCAGGGGCGCGGGGTTTACGAGCAGTACTTC. This encodes CASRPSQGRGVYEQYF.